The subject of this entry is one T cell receptor beta chain. The source of the sample is a study of blood T cell repertoires in COVID-19. Study-level background: The samples span acute and convalescent COVID-19 from the United States, Italy and Spain. The cDNA or gDNA used as material had been derived from T cells, B-cell-depleted T cells, or PBMCs.

V lost 5 bases and J 0 bases, leaving 25 bases between the germline ends. The CDR3 has 20 residues. Germline V gives CDR1 MDHEN, CDR2 SYDVKM. In the authors' methods: Estimates of nucleated cell counts were drawn from the amplification of reference gene primers. Measured with immunoSEQ multiplex PCR; TCRdb has only the in-frame clones, and not every one. V and J calls and clone size are those listed in that table; D and trimming were worked out from the DNA. Seen here are around 150,000 clones, 87% observed once, and the top ten hold 10%. This sequence was found in a woman between 65 and 79 years old with COVID-19, enrolled during active disease. The sample comprised peripheral blood. The rearrangement joins TRBV28 to TRBJ1-4; D call uncertain. Written as DNA, the CDR3 is TGTGCCAGCAGTCGTATGTTTCCCGAGGCACAAATAGCAACTAATGAAAAACTGTTTTTT. Its protein is CASSRMFPEAQIATNEKLFF.